This T cell receptor (beta chain) was obtained from a study of shared clonotypes between healthy human individuals. Study-level points and caveats: As a rule, naive subsets had a larger estimated richness than memory subsets.

With regard to this clone: What it binds is not known.

Method: immunoSEQ multiplex PCR; TCRdb's copy keeps in-frame clones and lacks some. The table has about 2.3 million clones, roughly 92% seen once. This receptor was taken from a man aged 18-30 years in good health. Some clones in this sample may be carry-over from other donors' samples. The sample consisted of naive CD4+ T cells from PBMCs. Subset given: CD45RA+ positively selected.

The CDR3 sequence is CASRISGSIGELFF. CDR3 sequence (DNA): TGTGCCAGCAGGATTAGCGGGAGTATCGGGGAGCTGTTTTTT. J is TRBJ2-2 and V is TRBV2; 9 nucleotides line up with TRBD2. The CDR3 runs 14 residues. V gave up 6 bases and J gave up 7 bases; unmatched junction bases: 6. Germline-derived CDR1 and CDR2 are SNHLY and FYNNEI.